One and the same sample provided the 28 T cell receptor beta chains below, sequenced in a study of blood T cell repertoires in COVID-19. Measured with immunoSEQ multiplex PCR; TCRdb has only the in-frame clones, and not every one. The table records nearly 300,000 clones, around nine tenths of them present only once. Sequenced sample: PBMCs or T cells enriched from blood (not recorded which). The receptors derive from a woman in her fifties or sixties who had been exposed to COVID-19.

The V and J genes are TRBV7-2 and TRBJ1-6, with 8 bases that match TRBD1. V lost 5 bases and J lost 8; bases outside the gene matches: 8. CDR3 length: 15 amino acids. The germline gives CDR1 SGHTA, CDR2 FQGNSA. This CDR3 reads CASSPRTGQHSPLHF. The CDR3 DNA reads as TGTGCCAGCAGCCCGAGGACAGGGCAACATTCACCCCTCCACTTT.

The J gene is TRBJ2-5, the V gene TRBV5-5; 9 positions match TRBD1. Trimming cost V 0 bases and J 5 bases; bases outside gene matches: 8. The CDR3 is made up of 16 amino acids. CDR1 is SGHKS, CDR2 YYEKEE, per germline (reference sequence). The DNA of the CDR3 is TGTGCCAGCAGCTTGGGACAGGGGGACCGTCGGGAGACCCAGTACTTC. It specifies CASSLGQGDRRETQYF.

This clone came up once. The gene calls are TRBV5-4 and TRBJ2-5, with 10 bases matching TRBD2. Per the germline V gene, CDR1 is SGHNT and CDR2 is YYREEE (reference sequence). The CDR3 sequence is 17 residues long. V was pared by 4 bases and J by 3 bases, with 12 bases of the junction left unmatched. The chain's CDR3 is CASSLRAGGPRKETQYF. In DNA form, the CDR3 reads TGTGCCAGCAGCCTCAGAGCGGGGGGGCCTAGGAAAGAGACCCAGTACTTC. Full variable domain (outside the CDR3, taken from reference TRBV5-4 and TRBJ2-5): ETGVTQSPTHLIKTRGQQVTLRCSSQSGHNTVSWYQQALGQGPQFIFQYYREEENGRGNFPPRFSGLQFPNYSSELNVNALELDDSALYLCASSLRAGGPRKETQYFGPGTRLLVL.

The genes are TRBV5-1 and TRBJ2-5, with a tentative D call TRBD2 (6 bases). Germline CDR1 and CDR2: SGHRS and YFSETQ. CDR3 length: 15 residues. Trimming removed 4 bases from V and 5 bases from J, with 18 bases in between. The CDR3 loop reads CASSLRGYSYETQYF. The CDR3 bases are TGCGCCAGCAGCCTCCGGGGGTATAGCTACGAGACCCAGTACTTC. Full variable domain (missing parts from reference TRBV5-1 and TRBJ2-5): KAGVTQTPRYLIKTRGQQVTLSCSPISGHRSVSWYQQTPGQGLQFLFEYFSETQRNKGNFPGRFSGRQFSNSRSEMNVSTLELGDSALYLCASSLRGYSYETQYFGPGTRLLVL.

This chain connects TRBV7-9 to TRBJ2-2, with 7 nucleotides matching TRBD1. With V trimmed by 3 bases and J by 4 bases, 5 bases remained unmatched. The CDR3 is 15 amino acids. Germline CDR1 SEHNR, CDR2 FQNEAQ (reference sequence). CDR3 in DNA: TGTGCCAGCAGCTTGGGACAGCCTAGCACCGGGGAGCTGTTTTTT. This sequence encodes CASSLGQPSTGELFF.

The J gene is TRBJ2-5, the V gene TRBV1; the table's D call TRBD1 went unverified against the DNA. TRBV1 has pseudogene status. The length of the CDR3 is 15 residues. In DNA form, the CDR3 reads TGCACCAGCAGCCTCGGCCGACAGGGACAAGAGACCCAGTACTTC. This encodes CTSSLGRQGQETQYF.

This chain connects TRBV5-1 to TRBJ2-7; D ambiguous. Germline values: CDR1 SGHRS, CDR2 YFSETQ. Deletions cut 0 bases from V and 0 bases from J, with 7 bases between. The CDR3 totals 14 residues. This chain's CDR3 is CASSLVSSSYEQYF. CDR3 bases: TGCGCCAGCAGCTTGGTGTCGTCCTCCTACGAGCAGTACTTC.

The chain couples TRBV2 to TRBJ2-7, with 8 bases fitting TRBD2. The CDR3 contains 15 residues. CDR1 SNHLY and CDR2 FYNNEI come from the germline V gene. Trimming took 6 bases from V and 2 from J; bases not matched to a gene: 9. CDR3 bases: TGTGCCAGCAGCGGGGGGGAGGTCGCGGCCTACGAGCAGTACTTC. Translation gives CASSGGEVAAYEQYF. Combining the CDR3 with reference TRBV2 and TRBJ2-7 gives the whole variable domain EPEVTQTPSHQVTQMGQEVILRCVPISNHLYFYWYRQILGQKVEFLVSFYNNEISEKSEIFDDQFSVERPDGSNFTLKIRSTKLEDSAMYFCASSGGEVAAYEQYFGPGTRLTVT.

V is TRBV6-1 and J is TRBJ1-3; weak D call: TRBD1 (5 bases). The V end was cut by 2 bases, the J end by 0 bases, with 11 bases between. This CDR3 has 16 amino acids. CDR1 MNHNS and CDR2 SASEGT come from the germline V gene. In DNA form, the CDR3 reads TGTGCCAGCAGTGAAATTGGGGGGACCTCTGGAAACACCATATATTTT. It codes for CASSEIGGTSGNTIYF.

CDR3 in DNA: TGCACCAGCAGCCAAGGCGGGGGGTATAACTATGGCTACACCTTC. It yields the protein CTSSQGGGYNYGYTF. J is TRBJ1-2 and V is TRBV1. TRBV1 is a documented pseudogene. This CDR3 has 15 residues.

In this sample, this clone turned up a few times. The V and J genes are TRBV28 and TRBJ1-5; 9 nucleotides align to TRBD1. After removal of 4 bases from V and 2 bases from J, the junction contained 3 bases not matched to a gene. This CDR3 comprises 15 residues. The V gene's germline CDR1 is MDHEN and CDR2 SYDVKM. The DNA for the CDR3 is TGTGCCAGCAGTTGGGGGACAGGGCGCAATCAGCCCCAGCATTTT. Residues: CASSWGTGRNQPQHF.

In nucleotides, the CDR3 is TGTGCCAGCAGTCAACATATCGACTATGGCTACACCTTC. Translating it yields CASSQHIDYGYTF. The V gene is TRBV6-5, the J gene TRBJ1-2; no reliable D call. The V and J ends lost 5 bases and 3 bases respectively, with 10 bases between them. The CDR3 is made up of 13 amino acids. Germline V CDR1 and CDR2: MNHEY, SVGAGI.

V usage is TRBV7-9 and J usage is TRBJ2-5; D may be TRBD1 (5 bases). CDR3 length: 13 amino acids. Germline V gene sequence: CDR1 SEHNR, CDR2 FQNEAQ (reference sequence). V gave up 4 bases and J gave up 5 bases, with 11 bases separating them. DNA for the CDR3: TGTGCCAGCAGCTCCCCAGGGCTCGAGACCCAGTACTTC. It translates to CASSSPGLETQYF.

The rearrangement uses TRBV20-1 and TRBJ2-3; D is ambiguous. CDR3 length equals 11 residues. Germline CDR1 reads DFQATT; CDR2 reads SNEGSKA (reference sequence). Trimming cost V 5 bases and J 3 bases, with 6 bases left between them. In nucleotides, the CDR3 is TGCAGTGCTGTATTGACAGATACGCAGTATTTT. Amino acid sequence: CSAVLTDTQYF.

This clone was seen only a few times. This chain joins TRBV18 and TRBJ2-7; 8 positions agree with TRBD1. This CDR3 region has 15 residues. With 3 bases clipped from V and 4 bases from J, the junction kept 8 bases outside the gene matches. The germline gives CDR1 KGHSH, CDR2 LQKENI. The CDR3 here is CASSPSQGAGYEQYF. The CDR3 nucleotides are TGTGCCAGCTCACCGAGCCAGGGGGCCGGGTACGAGCAGTACTTC.

V and J are TRBV28 and TRBJ1-5; 9 positions match TRBD1. The CDR3 covers 16 residues. Germline values: CDR1 MDHEN, CDR2 SYDVKM. The V gene end was trimmed by 7 bases and the J gene end by 5 bases; junction bases not matched to a gene: 12. CDR3 nucleotide sequence: TGTGCCAGCACCACGCCGGGACAGGGATCTTATCAGCCCCAGCATTTT. Its protein product is CASTTPGQGSYQPQHF.

The chain couples TRBV5-6 to TRBJ2-7; 7 bases agree with TRBD1. This CDR3 has 17 amino acids. Trimming took 0 bases from V and 5 from J; bases not matched to a gene: 14. Per germline, CDR1 SGHDT and CDR2 YYEEEE. The CDR3 is CASSLVGSGTVGDEQYF. CDR3 bases: TGTGCCAGCAGCTTGGTGGGATCCGGGACAGTGGGAGACGAGCAGTACTTC.

The chain has TRBV3-1 (or the pseudogene TRBV3-2) and TRBJ2-6, with D possibly matching TRBD1 (6 bases). The V gene's germline CDR1 is LGHDT and CDR2 YNNKEL (reference sequence). Trimming removed 2 bases from V and 1 base from J, with 6 bases in between. CDR3 size: 15 residues. CDR3 in amino acids: CASSQTGSGANVLTF. CDR3 sequence (DNA): TGTGCCAGCAGCCAAACAGGGTCTGGGGCCAACGTCCTGACTTTC.

The gene calls are TRBV7-9 and TRBJ2-1; 7 nucleotides agree with TRBD1. This CDR3 is built from 15 residues. The germline CDR1 and CDR2 sequences are SEHNR and FQNEAQ (reference sequence). V was clipped by 3 bases and J by 4 bases; unmatched bases: 6. CDR3: CASSFTGQSYNEQFF. The DNA for the CDR3 is TGTGCCAGCAGCTTTACGGGACAGAGTTACAATGAGCAGTTCTTC.

This chain uses TRBV15 with TRBJ2-5; 7 bases map to TRBD2. This CDR3 region has 14 residues. Trimming at V came to 0 bases and at J to 4 bases, leaving 2 bases not matched to a gene. Germline V gene lookup returns CDR1 LNHNV and CDR2 YYDKDF (reference sequence). CDR3: CATSREGEGETQYF. DNA for the CDR3: TGTGCCACCAGCAGAGAGGGGGAGGGAGAGACCCAGTACTTC.

The V gene is TRBV15, the J gene TRBJ1-2; the D gene is possibly TRBD1 (6 bases). Trimming cost V 3 bases and J 6 bases, with 17 bases left between them. Germline V gene sequence: CDR1 LNHNV, CDR2 YYDKDF (reference sequence). The CDR3 is 15 amino acids. The CDR3 protein is CATSSGDTGYHGYTF. CDR3 bases: TGTGCCACCAGCAGTGGAGACACAGGGTATCATGGCTACACCTTC.

The V and J genes are TRBV5-1 and TRBJ2-3, with TRBD2 matching 9 bases. This CDR3 has 15 amino acids. The junction had 6 bases not matched to a gene; V was cut back by 4 bases and J by 3 bases. Per the germline V gene, CDR1 is SGHRS and CDR2 is YFSETQ. The CDR3, as DNA: TGCGCCAGCAGCCCAAGCGGGGGGCCAACAGATACGCAGTATTTT. Its translation: CASSPSGGPTDTQYF. Complete variable domain (other parts from reference TRBV5-1 and TRBJ2-3): KAGVTQTPRYLIKTRGQQVTLSCSPISGHRSVSWYQQTPGQGLQFLFEYFSETQRNKGNFPGRFSGRQFSNSRSEMNVSTLELGDSALYLCASSPSGGPTDTQYFGPGTRLTVL.

The chain employs TRBV28 and TRBJ2-1; D ambiguous. CDR1 and CDR2 (germline): MDHEN, SYDVKM. Trimming removed 3 bases from V and 2 bases from J, with 8 bases in between. The CDR3 totals 14 residues. In DNA, the CDR3 is TGTGCCAGCAGTTTCCTAGAACCCTACAATGAGCAGTTCTTC. This gives the protein CASSFLEPYNEQFF. Combining the CDR3 with reference TRBV28 and TRBJ2-1 gives the whole variable domain DVKVTQSSRYLVKRTGEKVFLECVQDMDHENMFWYRQDPGLGLRLIYFSYDVKMKEKGDIPEGYSVSREKKERFSLILESASTNQTSMYLCASSFLEPYNEQFFGPGTRLTVL.

The chain is built from TRBV7-2 and TRBJ2-1, with 8 bases fitting TRBD2. CDR1 SGHTA and CDR2 FQGNSA come from the germline V gene. The ends lost 3 bases at V and 7 bases at J; junction bases unmatched: 14. This CDR3 comprises 17 residues. CDR3 nucleotide sequence: TGTGCCAGCAGCTTCCAAAGTTCCGGGGGGGCCTCGAATGAGCAGTTCTTC. Translated, it gives CASSFQSSGGASNEQFF.

The chain joins TRBV4-1 to TRBJ2-1, with D perhaps TRBD1 (6 bases). V shed 0 bases and J shed 9 bases, with 15 bases lying between them. This CDR3 contains 15 residues. Germline V gives CDR1 MGHRA, CDR2 YSYEKL. CDR3 bases: TGCGCCAGCAGCCAAGAGGCTCTGCCAGGGGTTGAGCAGTTCTTC. It translates to CASSQEALPGVEQFF.

CDR3 bases: TGTGCCAGCAGCTTAGCGGGGGAGGACAACCGATACTATGGCTACACCTTC. Translated, it gives CASSLAGEDNRYYGYTF. V gene TRBV11-1 combines with J gene TRBJ1-2, with D perhaps TRBD1 (5 bases). Germline assignment: CDR1 SGHAT and CDR2 FQDESV (reference sequence). Trimming removed 0 bases at V and 3 bases at J, with 17 bases between. This CDR3 has 17 residues. Variable domain in full (rest from reference TRBV11-1 and TRBJ1-2): EAEVAQSPRYKITEKSQAVAFWCDPISGHATLYWYRQILGQGPELLVQFQDESVVDDSQLPKDRFSAERLKGVDSTLKIQPAELGDSAMYLCASSLAGEDNRYYGYTFGSGTRLTVV.

The chain has TRBV28 and TRBJ1-2, with 9 bases matching TRBD1. The V and J ends lost 6 bases and 7 bases, in that order; junction bases with no gene match: 6. The CDR3 is 13 amino acids. Germline V lookup: CDR1 MDHEN, CDR2 SYDVKM. CDR3 loop: CASRQQGAGGYTF. CDR3 DNA: TGTGCCAGCAGGCAACAGGGGGCGGGTGGCTACACCTTC.

This chain links TRBV18 with TRBJ2-7; TRBD1 aligns across 10 bases. The length of the CDR3 is 17 residues. Germline V gene sequence: CDR1 KGHSH, CDR2 LQKENI. V was pared by 2 bases and J by 0 bases, with 7 bases of the junction left unmatched. The CDR3 region is CASSPRDRGQTSYEQYF. CDR3 nucleotides: TGTGCCAGCTCACCAAGGGACAGGGGACAAACCTCCTACGAGCAGTACTTC.